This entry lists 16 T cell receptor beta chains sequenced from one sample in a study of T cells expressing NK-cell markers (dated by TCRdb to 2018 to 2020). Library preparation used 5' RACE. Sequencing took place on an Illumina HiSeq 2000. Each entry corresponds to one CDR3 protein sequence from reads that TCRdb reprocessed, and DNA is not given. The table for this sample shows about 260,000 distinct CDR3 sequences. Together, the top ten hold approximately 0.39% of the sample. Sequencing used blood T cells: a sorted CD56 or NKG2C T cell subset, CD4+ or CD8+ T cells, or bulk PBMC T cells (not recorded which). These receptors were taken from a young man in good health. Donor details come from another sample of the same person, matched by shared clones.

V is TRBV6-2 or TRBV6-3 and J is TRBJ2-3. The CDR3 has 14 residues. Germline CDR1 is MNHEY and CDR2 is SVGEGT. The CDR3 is CASRTTSFTDTQYF.

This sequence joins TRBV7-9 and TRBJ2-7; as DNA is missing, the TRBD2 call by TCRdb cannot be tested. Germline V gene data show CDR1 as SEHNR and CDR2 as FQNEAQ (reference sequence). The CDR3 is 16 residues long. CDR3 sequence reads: CASSLALGLDSYEQYF.

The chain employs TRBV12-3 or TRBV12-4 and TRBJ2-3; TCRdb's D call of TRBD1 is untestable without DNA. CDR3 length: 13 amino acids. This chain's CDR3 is CASHGDRGDTQYF.

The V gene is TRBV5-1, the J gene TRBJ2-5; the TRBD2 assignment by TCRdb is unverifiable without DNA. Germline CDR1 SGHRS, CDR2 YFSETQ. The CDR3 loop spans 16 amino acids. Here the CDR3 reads CASSTLAATTKETQYF.

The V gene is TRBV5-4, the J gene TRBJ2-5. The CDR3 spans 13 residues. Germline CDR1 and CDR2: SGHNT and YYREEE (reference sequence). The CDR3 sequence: CASSTDSFGTQYF.

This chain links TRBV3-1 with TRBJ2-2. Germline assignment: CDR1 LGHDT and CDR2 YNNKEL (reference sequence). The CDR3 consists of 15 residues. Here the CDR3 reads CASSQSIASPGELFF.

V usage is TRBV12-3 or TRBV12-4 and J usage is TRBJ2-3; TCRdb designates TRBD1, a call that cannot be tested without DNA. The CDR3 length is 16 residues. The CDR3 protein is CASSFGGGGLTDTQYF.

The CDR3 loop reads CASSTGGGGGYTF. The V and J genes are TRBV10-2 and TRBJ1-2. The CDR3 has 13 amino acids. CDR1 WSHSY and CDR2 SAAADI come from the germline V gene.

CDR3 amino acids: CASSLAQGPSGEQYF. The chain couples TRBV7-9 to TRBJ2-7; TCRdb designates TRBD2, a call that cannot be tested without DNA. This CDR3 has 15 residues. The germline gives CDR1 SEHNR, CDR2 FQNEAQ (reference sequence).

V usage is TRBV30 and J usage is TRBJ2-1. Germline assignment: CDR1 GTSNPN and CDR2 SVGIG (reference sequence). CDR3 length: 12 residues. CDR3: CAWSVGVNEQFF.

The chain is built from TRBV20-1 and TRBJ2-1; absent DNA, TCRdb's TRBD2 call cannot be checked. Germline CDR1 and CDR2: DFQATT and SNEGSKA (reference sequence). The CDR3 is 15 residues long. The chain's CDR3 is CSAKVGVGNLDEQFF.

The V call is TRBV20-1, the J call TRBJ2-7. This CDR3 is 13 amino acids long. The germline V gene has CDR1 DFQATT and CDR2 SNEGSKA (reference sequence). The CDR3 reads CSALTPGLNEQYF.

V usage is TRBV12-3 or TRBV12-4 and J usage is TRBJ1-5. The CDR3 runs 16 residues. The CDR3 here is CASSQERARSNQPQHF.

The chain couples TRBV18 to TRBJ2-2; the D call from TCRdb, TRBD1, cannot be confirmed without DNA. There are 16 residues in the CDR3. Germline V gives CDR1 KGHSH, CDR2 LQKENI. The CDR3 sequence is CASSPRSGASAGELFF.

CDR3 protein: CASSLAQGARNQPQHF. The rearrangement links TRBV11-2 to TRBJ1-5; there is no DNA to check the TCRdb D call of TRBD1. This CDR3 spans 16 amino acids. Germline CDR1 SGHAT, CDR2 FQNNGV.

Here the CDR3 reads CASSYRGIGYTF. The chain has TRBV6-5 and TRBJ1-2; without DNA, the TCRdb call of TRBD1 cannot be checked. There are 12 residues in the CDR3. Per the germline V gene, CDR1 is MNHEY and CDR2 is SVGAGI.